This TCR beta chain was captured by sequencing in a study of blood T cell repertoires in COVID-19. CDR1 and CDR2 (germline): MNHEY, SMNVEV (reference sequence). V shed 7 bases, J shed 10 bases, and the junction held 9 bases outside the gene matches. This CDR3 is built from 15 residues. Assay: immunoSEQ multiplex PCR; the TCRdb copy retains only in-frame clones and omits some. The sample lists under 200,000 clones, around 90% occurring once. The specimen was peripheral blood. This receptor was obtained from a man aged 50 or older with acute or convalescent COVID-19. The V gene is TRBV27, the J gene TRBJ2-1; TRBD2 aligns across 14 bases. The CDR3 region is CASIKSGTSGREQFF. The CDR3 nucleotides are TGTGCCAGCATCAAATCCGGGACTAGCGGGAGAGAGCAGTTCTTC.